This TCR beta chain was observed in a study of T cells in women clearing cervical HPV infection. Study at large: Blood came at first lesion visit for cases, post-clearance for controls. General study results and limits: Effector/memory and HPV-specific T cells were not isolated, and association timing is unknown.

This clone shows up as medium-sized by frequency. What it recognizes is unknown. The CDR3 is cut off 3 residues early in the read; its end comes from the germline J gene. Here immunoSEQ multiplex PCR was the method, and the copy in TCRdb shows in-frame clones only, minus some. This sample contains about 30,000 clones. Dot-blot hybridization genotyped cervical HPV amplified with MY09/MY11 PCR. The CDR3 runs to 16 residues. V shed 0 bases and J 4 bases; nucleotides not matched to a gene: 8. Germline values: CDR1 DFQATT, CDR2 SNEGSKA (reference sequence). The TCR originated in a woman between 18 and 70 years old with a cervical HPV16 infection that either progressed to CIN3+ or cleared (not recorded which). Sequencing input: blood buffy coat. This chain connects TRBV20-1 to TRBJ2-3; 9 bases are shared with TRBD2. This CDR3 reads CSARDASGGLPDTQYF. The sequenced part of the CDR3 DNA is TGCAGTGCTAGAGATGCGAGCGGGGGGCTCCCAGATACG.